This entry concerns a single T cell receptor beta chain. The antigen is not known. A read error may explain this, as a much larger clone is one base away. The authors amplified TCR beta CDR3 regions, and they did so from RNA transcripts for repertoire sequencing. The workflow started with a first-round RT-PCR run with HTBI primers and then moved on to a second-round multiplex PCR. TCRdb recomputed calls from the multiplex PCR reads with MiXCR, one row per CDR3 protein. The sample includes over a million distinct CDR3 sequences, about 38% of them seen just once. These data come from a study of Graves' ophthalmopathy and Graves' hyperthyroidism. There are 14 residues in the CDR3. CDR1 MNHNS and CDR2 SASEGT come from the germline V gene. Study-level results: Its predictions of ophthalmopathy progression gave the model 60% to 71% sensitivity and about 72% specificity.

Uncontrolled infections, other autoimmune diseases, pregnancy or lactation barred patients from enrollment. This receptor was obtained from an adult man with Graves' hyperthyroidism. The material sequenced was peripheral blood or thyroid tissue (not recorded which). This rearrangement joins TRBV6-1 to TRBJ1-4, with TRBD1 as a possible D gene (5 bases). CDR3 protein: CASSTKTVVAKPFF. CDR3 in DNA: TGTGCCAGCAGTACCAAGACAGTAGTTGCAAAACCGTTTTTT.